This T cell receptor (beta chain) emerged from a study of shared clonotypes between healthy human individuals. About the research overall: Researchers assigned three CD4 naive, three CD4 memory, two CD8 naive and one CD8 memory plate to each donor.

Sequencing used immunoSEQ multiplex PCR; TCRdb keeps in-frame clones, though not all of them. The sample shows 2 million to 2.5 million clones, about 94% of them seen only once. Notes on this clone: As yet, its antigen is unknown.

V was clipped by 1 base and J by 4 bases; unmatched bases: 6. The CDR3 is 16 amino acids. In germline, CDR1 is MNHNS, CDR2 SASEGT. Study results and caveats: All-four-donor shared clonotypes had higher generation probabilities than non-shared clonotypes did. Sequencing depth was predicted to influence how clonotypes are shared among donors.

The sequence came from a man in his late teens or twenties in good health. The rearrangement joins TRBV6-1 to TRBJ2-7, with TRBD2 matching 11 bases. Material: naive CD4+ T cells sorted from blood. Subset of the sample: CD45RA+ positively selected. The CDR3 bases are TGTGCCAGCAGTGAAGGGCTAGCGGGAGGACGTTACGAGCAGTACTTC. This gives the protein CASSEGLAGGRYEQYF.